Following are 28 T cell receptor beta chains from one sample sequenced in a study of technical replicates of blood from a few donors (dated by TCRdb to about 2017). The method behind the library was the immunoSEQ multiplex PCR assay. Here the immuneACCESS table is served through TCRdb, limited to in-frame sequences with V and J called. Missing clones are a known gap in these copies; in checked studies unresolved V genes cover under half, and the rest lacks a known reason. For this sample the table gives just over 95,000 clones, of which approximately 94% were detected only once. The ten largest clones represent about 0.3% of the sample. The sequencing sample was made of T cells isolated from PBMCs. The origin of the receptors is a human donor in good health.

This clone was counted once. The chain's CDR3 is CASSSGTSGRSADEQFF. DNA of the CDR3: TGCGCCAGCAGCTCGGGGACTAGCGGGAGGAGCGCTGATGAGCAGTTCTTC. The V and J genes are TRBV5-1 and TRBJ2-1; 15 bases fit TRBD2. Germline trimming cut 3 bases from V and 8 bases from J; bases unmatched to any gene: 9. The CDR3 is 17 amino acids. Germline V gene lookup returns CDR1 SGHRS and CDR2 YFSETQ.

The chain employs TRBV7-6 and TRBJ2-2; 9 bases line up with TRBD2. With 7 bases clipped from V and 2 bases from J, the junction kept 5 bases outside the gene matches. CDR3 length: 15 residues. CDR1 and CDR2 (germline): SGHVS, FNYEAQ. CDR3 residues: CASTGLALNTGELFF. The CDR3 coding sequence is TGTGCCAGCACCGGACTAGCGCTAAACACCGGGGAGCTGTTTTTT.

The V call is TRBV7-9, the J call TRBJ2-7, with no clear D. V lost 8 bases and J 3 bases, leaving 11 bases between the germline ends. Germline V CDR1 and CDR2: SEHNR, FQNEAQ (reference sequence). This CDR3 region has 12 residues. CDR3: CASSPPYYEQYF. The CDR3 DNA is TGTGCCAGCTCGCCCCCCTACTACGAGCAGTACTTC.

The V call is TRBV6-1, the J call TRBJ2-5, with D possibly TRBD2 on 6 matching bases. The end of the DNA aligns better with TRBJ2-7, so the J call may be wrong. The CDR3 sequence is 14 residues long. Germline CDR1 reads MNHNS; CDR2 reads SASEGT. CDR3 protein: CASSRLVGAGEQYF. CDR3 bases: TGTGCCAGCAGCCGACTAGTTGGAGCGGGCGAGCAGTACTTC.

The CDR3 DNA is TGCAGCGCTGGGAGCAGCGGGAGATACACAGATACGCAGTATTTT. Its translation: CSAGSSGRYTDTQYF. The J gene is TRBJ2-3, the V gene TRBV29-1; 8 bases are a match to TRBD2. CDR1 is SQVTM, CDR2 ANQGSEA, per germline. The CDR3 spans 15 residues. V dropped 7 bases and J dropped 2; count of bases not matched to a gene: 11.

The rearrangement joins TRBV13 to TRBJ2-5; 7 nucleotides match TRBD1. The J call may not be correct, given that the DNA end is closer to TRBJ2-7. The CDR3 totals 15 residues. The germline V gene encodes CDR1 PRHDT and CDR2 FYEKMQ (reference sequence). Written as DNA, the CDR3 is TGTGCCAGCAGCTTCCAGGACAGGACCCACTACGAGCAGTACTTC. The encoded protein is CASSFQDRTHYEQYF.

CDR3 sequence (DNA): TGTGCCAGCAGCCAAGCCCAACTCGTCCATGAGCAGTTCTTC. It specifies CASSQAQLVHEQFF. The genes are TRBV4-2 and TRBJ2-1; no definite D call. V was shortened by 1 base and J by 8 bases, with 12 bases between the two germline ends. Germline V gives CDR1 LGHNA, CDR2 YNFKEQ. The CDR3 is made up of 14 amino acids.

The J gene is TRBJ2-1, the V gene TRBV6-5, with 11 bases lining up with TRBD2. Germline CDR1 MNHEY, CDR2 SVGAGI. V lost 2 bases and J lost 7; bases outside the gene matches: 4. CDR3 size: 15 residues. Here the CDR3 DNA reads TGTGCCAGCAGTTACCTCCTAGCGGGAGGAAATGAGCAGTTCTTC. Its translation: CASSYLLAGGNEQFF.

DNA of the CDR3: TGTGCCAGCAGGTGGACAGGGGGCCAAGAGACCCAGTACTTC. It specifies CASRWTGGQETQYF. The genes are TRBV6-6 and TRBJ2-5; TRBD1 matches 10 bases. In germline, CDR1 is MNHNY, CDR2 SVGAGI (reference sequence). V trimming: 6 bases; J trimming: 1 base; junction bases outside the gene matches: 2. This CDR3 is 14 amino acids long.

V usage is TRBV28 and J usage is TRBJ2-2; TRBD1 is a possible D gene (6 bases). The CDR3 is made up of 20 amino acids. V lost 6 bases, J lost 1 base, and 27 bases lay in between. Germline V CDR1 and CDR2: MDHEN, SYDVKM. CDR3 residues: CASSLLNSQGKERNTGELFF. The CDR3 DNA follows: TGTGCCAGCAGCCTCCTCAATTCACAGGGAAAGGAGAGGAACACCGGGGAGCTGTTTTTT.

This clone was counted between two and nine times. The chain links TRBV4-2 to TRBJ2-1; TRBD2 agrees at 12 bases. In germline, CDR1 is LGHNA, CDR2 YNFKEQ. With 0 bases clipped from V and 4 bases from J, the junction kept 1 base outside the gene matches. This CDR3 spans 16 amino acids. CDR3 residues: CASSQDGTSGYNEQFF. CDR3 DNA: TGTGCCAGCAGCCAAGATGGGACTAGCGGGTACAATGAGCAGTTCTTC.

CDR3 in DNA: TGTGCCAGCTCACCACCGGGACAAGCATATGGCTACACCTTC. Translation: CASSPPGQAYGYTF. V and J are TRBV18 and TRBJ1-2, with a weak D call TRBD1 (6 bases). The V end lost 0 bases, the J end lost 5 bases, and 10 bases lay between the germline ends. The CDR3 contains 14 residues. Germline loops: CDR1 KGHSH, CDR2 LQKENI.

The chain couples TRBV2 to TRBJ2-5; 12 nucleotides line up with TRBD2. Trimming took 6 bases from V and 0 from J; bases not matched to a gene: 2. The germline V gene has CDR1 SNHLY and CDR2 FYNNEI. CDR3 size: 15 residues. The CDR3 sequence: CASSGLAGNQETQYF. CDR3 nucleotide sequence: TGTGCCAGCAGCGGACTAGCGGGAAACCAAGAGACCCAGTACTTC.

This clone was seen once. The rearrangement uses TRBV11-1 and TRBJ2-7; D is undetermined. Trimming pared 2 bases from V and 1 base from J, leaving 9 bases between. Germline values: CDR1 SGHAT, CDR2 FQDESV (reference sequence). The CDR3 length is 14 residues. CDR3 residues: CASSLTPLSYEQYF. CDR3 DNA: TGTGCCAGCAGCTTAACTCCCCTATCCTACGAGCAGTACTTC.

This chain connects TRBV6-5 to TRBJ2-3; D perhaps matches TRBD2 (5 bases). Trimming stripped 4 bases from V and 1 base from J, with 15 bases between. This CDR3 region has 16 residues. Per the germline V gene, CDR1 is MNHEY and CDR2 is SVGAGI. The CDR3 is CASSSPGESGTDTQYF. The DNA of the CDR3 is TGTGCCAGCAGTTCCCCTGGGGAGTCTGGCACAGATACGCAGTATTTT.

The rearrangement joins TRBV30 to TRBJ1-4; 10 positions agree with TRBD1. The CDR3 sequence is 14 residues long. Per germline, CDR1 GTSNPN and CDR2 SVGIG (reference sequence). After removal of 0 bases from V and 8 bases from J, the junction contained 3 bases not matched to a gene. Here the CDR3 DNA reads TGTGCCTGGAGTGTAGACAGGGGGCGAGAAAAACTGTTTTTT. It specifies CAWSVDRGREKLFF.

The count of this clone is one. The V gene is TRBV28, the J gene TRBJ2-7; D possibly corresponds to TRBD1 (6 bases). With 5 bases removed from V and 4 bases from J, the gap between germline ends came to 15 bases. This CDR3 comprises 14 residues. In germline, CDR1 is MDHEN, CDR2 SYDVKM. The CDR3 reads CASSMIGQNYEQYF. The CDR3 region has the DNA TGTGCCAGCAGTATGATAGGACAGAATTACGAGCAGTACTTC.

The chain links TRBV7-8 to TRBJ2-5; the D gene is possibly TRBD1 (6 bases). The CDR3 runs to 15 residues. Per germline, CDR1 SGHVS and CDR2 FQNEAQ. V was shortened by 6 bases and J by 5 bases, with 19 bases between the two germline ends. CDR3 sequence: CASRNLFEGEETQYF. The CDR3 DNA reads as TGTGCCAGCAGGAACCTCTTTGAGGGGGAGGAGACCCAGTACTTC. The complete variable domain, with remaining parts taken from reference TRBV7-8 and TRBJ2-5, reads GAGVSQSPRYKVAKRGQDVALRCDPISGHVSLFWYQQALGQGPEFLTYFQNEAQLDKSGLPSDRFFAERPEGSVSTLKIQRTQQEDSAVYLCASRNLFEGEETQYFGPGTRLLVL.

The V and J genes are TRBV6-5 and TRBJ2-7; a weak D match, TRBD2 (6 bases). Deletions cut 8 bases from V and 2 bases from J, with 16 bases between. This CDR3 is built from 14 residues. In germline, CDR1 is MNHEY, CDR2 SVGAGI. The CDR3 DNA reads as TGTGCCAGCGGGTCGACTAGTGAGGCCTACGAGCAGTACTTC. Translating gives CASGSTSEAYEQYF.

This clone was recorded once. The chain joins TRBV27 to TRBJ2-1; a weak D match, TRBD2 (6 bases). The V end was cut by 1 base, the J end by 0 bases, with 13 bases between. Germline V gene lookup returns CDR1 MNHEY and CDR2 SMNVEV (reference sequence). The CDR3 consists of 17 residues. The CDR3 DNA reads TGTGCCAGCAGTTTATTTGGAGGGACGGCCTCCTACAATGAGCAGTTCTTC. Protein: CASSLFGGTASYNEQFF.

In regard to this clone: Other DNA sequences in this sample translate to the same CDR3. The chain is built from TRBV5-1 and TRBJ2-3; tentatively, D is TRBD2 (6 bases). The CDR3 loop spans 15 amino acids. CDR1 and CDR2 (germline): SGHRS, YFSETQ. V dropped 0 bases and J dropped 6 bases, with 14 bases sitting between them. The CDR3 reads CASSLEGLGTDTQYF. The CDR3 region has the DNA TGCGCCAGCAGCTTGGAAGGGCTTGGGACTGATACGCAGTATTTT.

This sequence joins TRBV5-4 and TRBJ2-2; D call uncertain. Trimming removed 0 bases from V and 4 bases from J, with 13 bases in between. The CDR3 contains 16 residues. Germline V gene data show CDR1 as SGHNT and CDR2 as YYREEE (reference sequence). DNA for the CDR3: TGTGCCAGCAGCTTGGAGGCGGCAAGTTTCACCGGGGAGCTGTTTTTT. As protein: CASSLEAASFTGELFF. Full variable domain (outside the CDR3, taken from reference TRBV5-4 and TRBJ2-2): ETGVTQSPTHLIKTRGQQVTLRCSSQSGHNTVSWYQQALGQGPQFIFQYYREEENGRGNFPPRFSGLQFPNYSSELNVNALELDDSALYLCASSLEAASFTGELFFGEGSRLTVL.

J is TRBJ1-2 and V is TRBV4-2, with a possible D match to TRBD1 (5 bases). CDR1 and CDR2 (germline): LGHNA, YNFKEQ. Trimming took 0 bases from V and 4 from J, leaving 18 bases between them. The CDR3 consists of 17 residues. The CDR3 is CASSQDDITGDSYGYTF. The CDR3 DNA reads as TGTGCCAGCAGCCAAGATGATATCACAGGCGACTCCTATGGCTACACCTTC.

This sequence joins TRBV19 and TRBJ1-5, with D maybe TRBD1 (5 bases). CDR3 length: 15 amino acids. Germline CDR1 LNHDA, CDR2 SQIVND (reference sequence). V dropped 3 bases and J dropped 2 bases, with 11 bases sitting between them. The CDR3 spells CASSIQKGGNQPQHF. The CDR3, as DNA: TGTGCCAGTAGTATCCAGAAAGGGGGCAATCAGCCCCAGCATTTT.

The V and J genes are TRBV23-1 and TRBJ1-2, with no clear D. TRBV23-1 falls under the ORF class, with uncertain function. Trimming took 2 bases from V and 0 from J, leaving 19 bases between them. This CDR3 contains 18 residues. CDR3 amino acids: CASSQTARRQRANYGYTF. Written as DNA, the CDR3 is TGCGCCAGCAGTCAAACGGCCAGGAGGCAGCGAGCTAACTATGGCTACACCTTC.

This chain links TRBV6-1 with TRBJ2-4; tentative D call: TRBD1 (5 bases). The germline V gene encodes CDR1 MNHNS and CDR2 SASEGT. The CDR3 runs to 15 residues. Trimming took off 6 bases at V and 2 bases at J, with 14 bases between the two ends. CDR3 residues: CASRQGAYTKNIQYF. In nucleotides, the CDR3 is TGTGCCAGCAGGCAAGGGGCCTATACCAAAAACATTCAGTACTTC.

The chain links TRBV15 to TRBJ1-5; the match to TRBD1 covers 8 bases. Germline CDR1 reads LNHNV; CDR2 reads YYDKDF (reference sequence). J gave up 5 bases and V 3 bases, and 9 bases lay outside the gene matches. The CDR3 spans 16 residues. CDR3 residues: CATSRWTGIGDQPQHF. The DNA for the CDR3 is TGTGCCACCAGCAGGTGGACAGGGATTGGGGATCAGCCCCAGCATTTT. Combining the CDR3 with reference TRBV15 and TRBJ1-5 gives the whole variable domain DAMVIQNPRYQVTQFGKPVTLSCSQTLNHNVMYWYQQKSSQAPKLLFHYYDKDFNNEADTPDNFQSRRPNTSFCFLDIRSPGLGDTAMYLCATSRWTGIGDQPQHFGDGTRLSIL.

This clone was seen once. The genes are TRBV7-6 and TRBJ2-7; 11 positions match TRBD2. Per the germline V gene, CDR1 is SGHVS and CDR2 is FNYEAQ. After removal of 1 base from V and 4 bases from J, the junction contained 6 bases not matched to a gene. CDR3 length: 16 amino acids. The CDR3 here is CASSLEGGLAEYEQYF. The CDR3 bases are TGTGCCAGCAGCTTAGAGGGGGGACTAGCGGAATACGAGCAGTACTTC. Together with reference TRBV7-6 and TRBJ2-7, the CDR3 gives the full variable domain: GAGVSQSPRYKVTKRGQDVALRCDPISGHVSLYWYRQALGQGPEFLTYFNYEAQQDKSGLPNDRFSAERPEGSISTLTIQRTEQRDSAMYRCASSLEGGLAEYEQYFGPGTRLTVT.